The clone carrying this TCR beta chain was detected only a few times. Its antigen is unknown. The entry originates in a study of OX40 agonist ivuxolimab in advanced cancers. Across the study: Patients were treated with ivuxolimab, an agonistic anti-OX40 (CD134) antibody.

The study, taken as a whole, reports: Mean expanded clone counts were higher in CD8+ than CD4+ T cells.

Libraries were prepared by immunoSEQ multiplex PCR; TCRdb keeps only in-frame clonotypes and omits some of them. The table has tens of thousands of clones, more than 75% seen once; the top ten hold approximately 2%. This CDR3 has 12 amino acids. The germline CDR1 and CDR2 sequences are LNHDA and SQIVND (reference sequence). V was pared by 5 bases and J by 6 bases, with 9 bases between. A history of autoimmune disease or systemic immunosuppression excluded patients. This rearrangement joins TRBV19 to TRBJ2-3; no reliable D call. Sequenced material: CD4+ or CD8+ T cells sorted from blood, taken in a trial of the OX40 agonist ivuxolimab. This TCR derives from an adult with an advanced solid tumor such as melanoma, head and neck, liver or kidney cancer. The CDR3 reads CASSGRSDTQYF. CDR3 DNA: TGTGCCAGTAGTGGTAGGTCGGATACGCAGTATTTT. The entire variable domain, with the rest obtained from reference TRBV19 and TRBJ2-3, is as follows: DGGITQSPKYLFRKEGQNVTLSCEQNLNHDAMYWYRQDPGQGLRLIYYSQIVNDFQKGDIAEGYSVSREKKESFPLTVTSAQKNPTAFYLCASSGRSDTQYFGPGTRLTVL.